These T cell receptor beta chains were read from a single sample in a study of vaccination and CD4 T cells after COVID-19. Their antigen targets remain unknown. TCRdb recomputed calls from the PCR reads with MiXCR, one row per CDR3 protein. The sample contains 16,000 or so distinct CDR3 sequences, about 68% of which appear only once. Specimen: CD4+ T cells from blood, cultured in vitro, collected after SARS-CoV-2 vaccination. The receptor set was obtained from a human donor who received a COVID-19 vaccine. CDR3s include the opening cysteine and the closing phenylalanine or tryptophan. D genes are given only for firm matches. A row's size may be missing; if present it is once, few, many or a size class.

cdr3_nt: TGTGCCAGCAGCTTAGTGAGCGGGGGGGCTGCAGATACGCAGTATTTT
cdr3_aa: CASSLVSGGAADTQYF
clone_size: .
j_call: TRBJ2-3
cdr3_length: 16
d_call: TRBD2
v_call: TRBV7-8

cdr3_nt: TGTGCCAGCAGTGAGTGGGGGGGCCCCAGCTCTGGAAACACCATATATTTT
cdr3_aa: CASSEWGGPSSGNTIYF
clone_size: .
j_call: TRBJ1-3
cdr3_length: 17
d_call: .
v_call: TRBV6-1

cdr3_nt: TGTGCCTGGAGTGCCGGACAGGATAATTCACCCCTCCACTTT
cdr3_aa: CAWSAGQDNSPLHF
clone_size: few
j_call: TRBJ1-6
cdr3_length: 14
d_call: TRBD1
v_call: TRBV30

cdr3_nt: TGTGCCAGCAGCCCATATGGGACAGGGGTGAGCCAAGAGACCCAGTACTTC
cdr3_aa: CASSPYGTGVSQETQYF
clone_size: .
j_call: TRBJ2-5
cdr3_length: 17
d_call: TRBD1
v_call: TRBV5-8

cdr3_nt: TGCAGTGCTAGCCTCAGGACAGGGTCGGGGAACACTGAAGCTTTCTTT
cdr3_aa: CSASLRTGSGNTEAFF
clone_size: .
j_call: TRBJ1-1
cdr3_length: 16
d_call: TRBD1
v_call: TRBV20-1

cdr3_nt: TGCGCCAGCAGCCCCGGACTGACCTCCTACAATGAGCAGTTCTTC
cdr3_aa: CASSPGLTSYNEQFF
clone_size: .
j_call: TRBJ2-1
cdr3_length: 15
d_call: .
v_call: TRBV5-1

cdr3_nt: TGTGCCATCAGTGAGGGATGGACAGGGGGTAGCACAGATACGCAGTATTTT
cdr3_aa: CAISEGWTGGSTDTQYF
clone_size: once
j_call: TRBJ2-3
cdr3_length: 17
d_call: TRBD1
v_call: TRBV10-3

cdr3_nt: TGCAGTGCGGAAATAGCGGGGGGCCTTCAAGAGACCCAGTACTTC
cdr3_aa: CSAEIAGGLQETQYF
clone_size: .
j_call: TRBJ2-5
cdr3_length: 15
d_call: TRBD2
v_call: TRBV20-1

cdr3_nt: TGTGCCAGCAGGAACGGACATAATGGTGGAGTGTGTGGCTACACCTTC
cdr3_aa: CASRNGHNGGVCGYTF
clone_size: .
j_call: TRBJ1-2
cdr3_length: 16
d_call: .
v_call: TRBV5-7

cdr3_nt: TGTGCCACCAGCAGAGGATGGGACAGGGAGGATCAGCCCCAGCATTTT
cdr3_aa: CATSRGWDREDQPQHF
clone_size: .
j_call: TRBJ1-5
cdr3_length: 16
d_call: TRBD1
v_call: TRBV15

cdr3_nt: TGCAGTGCGCGAGGGGCTCGGGATACGCAGTATTTT
cdr3_aa: CSARGARDTQYF
clone_size: .
j_call: TRBJ2-3
cdr3_length: 12
d_call: .
v_call: TRBV20-1

cdr3_nt: TGTGCCAGCAGCTTCGTGGGACAGCAAGAGACCCAGTACTTC
cdr3_aa: CASSFVGQQETQYF
clone_size: .
j_call: TRBJ2-5
cdr3_length: 14
d_call: TRBD1
v_call: TRBV5-4

cdr3_nt: TGTGCCAGCAGCTTTTCTTCCGGCAGGGTTAACTATGGCTACACCTTC
cdr3_aa: CASSFSSGRVNYGYTF
clone_size: .
j_call: TRBJ1-2
cdr3_length: 16
d_call: .
v_call: TRBV7-9

cdr3_nt: TGTGCCAGCAGTTGGGGGGGGGCTTTCGGTAGCTACACCTTC
cdr3_aa: CASSWGGAFGSYTF
clone_size: .
j_call: TRBJ1-2
cdr3_length: 14
d_call: .
v_call: TRBV6-5

cdr3_nt: TGCAGTGGTCAGAGGGACAGAACAGATACGCAGTATTTT
cdr3_aa: CSGQRDRTDTQYF
clone_size: .
j_call: TRBJ2-3
cdr3_length: 13
d_call: TRBD1
v_call: TRBV20-1

cdr3_nt: TGTGCCACTGCCGGGACAGCCATAGGTGAAGCTTTCTTT
cdr3_aa: CATAGTAIGEAFF
clone_size: .
j_call: TRBJ1-1
cdr3_length: 13
d_call: TRBD1
v_call: TRBV10-3

cdr3_nt: TGTGCCAGCAGGTCCGGGACTAGCGGGGGGGACGGGGAGACCCAGTACTTC
cdr3_aa: CASRSGTSGGDGETQYF
clone_size: .
j_call: TRBJ2-5
cdr3_length: 17
d_call: TRBD2
v_call: TRBV5-7

cdr3_nt: TGTGCCAGCAGTTACTTAGATGCGCAGTATTTT
cdr3_aa: CASSYLDAQYF
clone_size: .
j_call: TRBJ2-3
cdr3_length: 11
d_call: .
v_call: TRBV6-5

cdr3_nt: TGTGCCAGCAGCTTAGGGGACATGAGGTCCCAGTACTTC
cdr3_aa: CASSLGDMRSQYF
clone_size: once
j_call: TRBJ2-7
cdr3_length: 13
d_call: .
v_call: TRBV11-2

cdr3_nt: TGTGCCAGCATGATGGGACAGGGGAACTATGGCTACACCTTC
cdr3_aa: CASMMGQGNYGYTF
clone_size: .
j_call: TRBJ1-2
cdr3_length: 14
d_call: TRBD1
v_call: TRBV19

cdr3_nt: TGTGCCAGCAGGTATAAGAAGACCCAGTACTTC
cdr3_aa: CASRYKKTQYF
clone_size: .
j_call: TRBJ2-5
cdr3_length: 11
d_call: .
v_call: TRBV6-1

cdr3_nt: TGTGCCAGCAGGGACCCGGTCTACTATGGCTACACCTTC
cdr3_aa: CASRDPVYYGYTF
clone_size: .
j_call: TRBJ1-2
cdr3_length: 13
d_call: .
v_call: TRBV7-2

cdr3_nt: TGTGCCAGTAGTATAGGAGGAAACACTGAAGCTTTCTTT
cdr3_aa: CASSIGGNTEAFF
clone_size: .
j_call: TRBJ1-1
cdr3_length: 13
d_call: .
v_call: TRBV19

cdr3_nt: TGTGCCAGCAGCTTTCACCGGATGGCAGGGAGCCCTTACTATGGCTACACCTTC
cdr3_aa: CASSFHRMAGSPYYGYTF
clone_size: once
j_call: TRBJ1-2
cdr3_length: 18
d_call: .
v_call: TRBV5-6

cdr3_nt: TGTGCCAGCAGCCAGTATAGGGGGTCTTATCAGCCCCAGCATTTT
cdr3_aa: CASSQYRGSYQPQHF
clone_size: once
j_call: TRBJ1-5
cdr3_length: 15
d_call: .
v_call: TRBV12-3/TRBV12-4

cdr3_nt: TGTGCCACCAGGGGGACAGGTCAGTCAGATACGCAGTATTTT
cdr3_aa: CATRGTGQSDTQYF
clone_size: .
j_call: TRBJ2-3
cdr3_length: 14
d_call: TRBD1
v_call: TRBV24-1

cdr3_nt: TGCGCCAGCCTATCGTCTCAAAGCGGGAAGGATCGGAATGAGCAGTTCTTC
cdr3_aa: CASLSSQSGKDRNEQFF
clone_size: .
j_call: TRBJ2-1
cdr3_length: 17
d_call: TRBD2
v_call: TRBV23-1

cdr3_nt: TGTGCCAGCAGCCGGCGGGGGAACACCGGGGAGCTGTTTTTT
cdr3_aa: CASSRRGNTGELFF
clone_size: .
j_call: TRBJ2-2
cdr3_length: 14
d_call: .
v_call: TRBV7-9

cdr3_nt: TGTGCCATCAGCCCCCAAGTGGGAGGAGCTTTCTTT
cdr3_aa: CAISPQVGGAFF
clone_size: .
j_call: TRBJ1-1
cdr3_length: 12
d_call: .
v_call: TRBV10-3

cdr3_nt: TGTGCCAGCAGGCTAACAGGGCTAACAGACACAGATACGCAGTATTTT
cdr3_aa: CASRLTGLTDTDTQYF
clone_size: .
j_call: TRBJ2-3
cdr3_length: 16
d_call: .
v_call: TRBV6-1

cdr3_nt: TGCAGTGCTTGGACTAGCGGGGGCCTAAGCACAGATACGCAGTATTTT
cdr3_aa: CSAWTSGGLSTDTQYF
clone_size: .
j_call: TRBJ2-3
cdr3_length: 16
d_call: TRBD2
v_call: TRBV20-1

cdr3_nt: TGTGCCAGCAGCTTGGACAGGGAGTCCCACGAGCAGTACTTC
cdr3_aa: CASSLDRESHEQYF
clone_size: .
j_call: TRBJ2-7
cdr3_length: 14
d_call: .
v_call: TRBV5-4

cdr3_nt: TGTGCCAGCAGCTCCGGGACAGGGGGCGTTGGATCACCCCTCCACTTT
cdr3_aa: CASSSGTGGVGSPLHF
clone_size: .
j_call: TRBJ1-6
cdr3_length: 16
d_call: TRBD1
v_call: TRBV11-3

cdr3_nt: TGTGCCAGTAGCCAAGGGACAGGGGGCCGATCTAGACAAGAGACCCAGTACTTC
cdr3_aa: CASSQGTGGRSRQETQYF
clone_size: .
j_call: TRBJ2-5
cdr3_length: 18
d_call: TRBD1
v_call: TRBV19

cdr3_nt: TGTGCCACCCGGACTAGCGGGGGGGGTGCAGATACGCAGTATTTT
cdr3_aa: CATRTSGGGADTQYF
clone_size: .
j_call: TRBJ2-3
cdr3_length: 15
d_call: TRBD2
v_call: TRBV24-1

cdr3_nt: TGTGCCAGCAGCGGAGGACAGGGGGCGAACACTGAAGCTTTCTTT
cdr3_aa: CASSGGQGANTEAFF
clone_size: .
j_call: TRBJ1-1
cdr3_length: 15
d_call: TRBD1
v_call: TRBV11-2

cdr3_nt: TGTGCCAGCAGCTTGGGGGCAGGGTTTACTGACTATGGCTACACCTTC
cdr3_aa: CASSLGAGFTDYGYTF
clone_size: once
j_call: TRBJ1-2
cdr3_length: 16
d_call: .
v_call: TRBV7-9

cdr3_nt: TGTGCCAGCAGCGTTAGGTCTAGCTATGGCTACACCTTC
cdr3_aa: CASSVRSSYGYTF
clone_size: .
j_call: TRBJ1-2
cdr3_length: 13
d_call: .
v_call: TRBV6-1

cdr3_nt: TGCAGTGCCTCAGGGGTCACTGAAGCTTTCTTT
cdr3_aa: CSASGVTEAFF
clone_size: .
j_call: TRBJ1-1
cdr3_length: 11
d_call: .
v_call: TRBV20-1

cdr3_nt: TGTGCCAGCAGTGACTCAATGGGGGGGGATACGCAGTATTTT
cdr3_aa: CASSDSMGGDTQYF
clone_size: .
j_call: TRBJ2-3
cdr3_length: 14
d_call: TRBD2
v_call: TRBV6-4

cdr3_nt: TGTGCCAGTAGTAAGGGACAGGCCGGGGGGACCCAGTACTTC
cdr3_aa: CASSKGQAGGTQYF
clone_size: .
j_call: TRBJ2-5
cdr3_length: 14
d_call: TRBD1
v_call: TRBV19

cdr3_nt: TGTGCCAGCAGTGAAACCCTGACAGGGAAATGGGAGACCCAGTACTTC
cdr3_aa: CASSETLTGKWETQYF
clone_size: .
j_call: TRBJ2-5
cdr3_length: 16
d_call: TRBD1
v_call: TRBV6-1

cdr3_nt: TGTGCCACCAGCGGAGGGACAGCCCAAACCGAAAAACTGTTTTTT
cdr3_aa: CATSGGTAQTEKLFF
clone_size: .
j_call: TRBJ1-4
cdr3_length: 15
d_call: TRBD1
v_call: TRBV15

cdr3_nt: TGTGCCAGCAGTTACTCTTTCCAGCGGGGGGAGGGAAATGAGCAGTTCTTC
cdr3_aa: CASSYSFQRGEGNEQFF
clone_size: .
j_call: TRBJ2-1
cdr3_length: 17
d_call: TRBD2
v_call: TRBV6-5

cdr3_nt: TGTGCCAGCAGTTACATCGACAGGGGTAATTCACCCCTCCACTTT
cdr3_aa: CASSYIDRGNSPLHF
clone_size: .
j_call: TRBJ1-6
cdr3_length: 15
d_call: TRBD1
v_call: TRBV6-5

cdr3_nt: TGTGCCAGCAGCCCTGGGACAGGGGGCAACAATGGCTACACCTTC
cdr3_aa: CASSPGTGGNNGYTF
clone_size: .
j_call: TRBJ1-2
cdr3_length: 15
d_call: TRBD1
v_call: TRBV7-9

cdr3_nt: TGTGCCAGCAGCTCTTCCGGGACTAGCGGAAGATACGAGCAGTACTTC
cdr3_aa: CASSSSGTSGRYEQYF
clone_size: .
j_call: TRBJ2-7
cdr3_length: 16
d_call: TRBD2
v_call: TRBV7-3

cdr3_nt: TGCAGTGCTAGAGGCAGGGATGATCAGCCCCAGCATTTT
cdr3_aa: CSARGRDDQPQHF
clone_size: .
j_call: TRBJ1-5
cdr3_length: 13
d_call: .
v_call: TRBV20-1

cdr3_nt: TGTGCCAGCAGTTTTGGGCACCCCACGAACACTGAAGCTTTCTTT
cdr3_aa: CASSFGHPTNTEAFF
clone_size: .
j_call: TRBJ1-1
cdr3_length: 15
d_call: .
v_call: TRBV12-3/TRBV12-4

cdr3_nt: TGCAGTGCTAGTGGCGCGGGGGGCCAGTCAGATACGCAGTATTTT
cdr3_aa: CSASGAGGQSDTQYF
clone_size: .
j_call: TRBJ2-3
cdr3_length: 15
d_call: TRBD2
v_call: TRBV20-1

cdr3_nt: TGTGCCAGCAGCTCGAGTTTCCAGGGACTCGACACTGAAGCTTTCTTT
cdr3_aa: CASSSSFQGLDTEAFF
clone_size: .
j_call: TRBJ1-1
cdr3_length: 16
d_call: .
v_call: TRBV7-8

cdr3_nt: TGTGCCAGCAGTTCCTCCCGGAAGGGTGGAAGTAATTCACCCCTCCACTTT
cdr3_aa: CASSSSRKGGSNSPLHF
clone_size: .
j_call: TRBJ1-6
cdr3_length: 17
d_call: .
v_call: TRBV12-3/TRBV12-4

cdr3_nt: TGTGCCAGCAGTGCATCGGGGGGGACCACAGATACGCAGTATTTT
cdr3_aa: CASSASGGTTDTQYF
clone_size: .
j_call: TRBJ2-3
cdr3_length: 15
d_call: TRBD2
v_call: TRBV25-1

cdr3_nt: TGTGCCAGCACCCCCCTCGGCAGGACTGCCACCGGGGAGCTGTTTTTT
cdr3_aa: CASTPLGRTATGELFF
clone_size: .
j_call: TRBJ2-2
cdr3_length: 16
d_call: .
v_call: TRBV6-1